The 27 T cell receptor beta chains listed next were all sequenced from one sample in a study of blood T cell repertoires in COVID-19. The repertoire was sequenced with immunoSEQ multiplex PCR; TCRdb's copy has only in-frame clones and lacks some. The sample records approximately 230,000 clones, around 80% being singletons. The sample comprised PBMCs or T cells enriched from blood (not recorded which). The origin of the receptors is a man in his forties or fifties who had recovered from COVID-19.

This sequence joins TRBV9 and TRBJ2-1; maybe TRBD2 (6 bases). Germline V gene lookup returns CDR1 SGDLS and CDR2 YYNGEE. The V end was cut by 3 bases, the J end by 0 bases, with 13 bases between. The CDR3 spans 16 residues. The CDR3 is CASSGMGGISYNEQFF. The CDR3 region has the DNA TGTGCCAGCAGCGGCATGGGCGGGATCTCCTACAATGAGCAGTTCTTC.

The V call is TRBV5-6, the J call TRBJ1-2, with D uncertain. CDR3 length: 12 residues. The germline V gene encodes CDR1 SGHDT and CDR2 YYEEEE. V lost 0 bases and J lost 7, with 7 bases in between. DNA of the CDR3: TGTGCCAGCAGCTTGGGTTACGGTGGCTACACCTTC. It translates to CASSLGYGGYTF. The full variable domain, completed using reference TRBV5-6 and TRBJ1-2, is DAGVTQSPTHLIKTRGQQVTLRCSPKSGHDTVSWYQQALGQGPQFIFQYYEEEERQRGNFPDRFSGHQFPNYSSELNVNALLLGDSALYLCASSLGYGGYTFGSGTRLTVV.

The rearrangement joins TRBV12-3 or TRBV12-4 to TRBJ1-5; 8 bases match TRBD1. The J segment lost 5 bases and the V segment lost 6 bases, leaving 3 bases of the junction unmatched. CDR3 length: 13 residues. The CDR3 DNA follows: TGTGCCAGCAGAACAGGGGGACATCAGCCCCAGCATTTT. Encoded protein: CASRTGGHQPQHF.

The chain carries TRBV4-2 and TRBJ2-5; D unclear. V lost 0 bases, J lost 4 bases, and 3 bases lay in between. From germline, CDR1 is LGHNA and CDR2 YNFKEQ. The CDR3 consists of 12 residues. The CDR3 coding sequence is TGTGCCAGCAGCCAAGAAGCAGAGACCCAGTACTTC. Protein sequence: CASSQEAETQYF.

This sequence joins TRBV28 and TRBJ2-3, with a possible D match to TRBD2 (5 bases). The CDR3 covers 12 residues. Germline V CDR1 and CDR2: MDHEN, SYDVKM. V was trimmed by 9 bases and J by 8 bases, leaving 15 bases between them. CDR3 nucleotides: TGTGCCAGTTACCACCTTGGAGGTACGCAGTATTTT. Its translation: CASYHLGGTQYF.

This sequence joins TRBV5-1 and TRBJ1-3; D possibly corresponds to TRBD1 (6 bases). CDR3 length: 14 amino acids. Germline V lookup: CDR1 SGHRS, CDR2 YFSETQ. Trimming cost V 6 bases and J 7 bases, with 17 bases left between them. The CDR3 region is CASTFETGQNTIYF. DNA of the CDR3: TGCGCCAGCACATTCGAAACAGGGCAGAACACCATATATTTT.

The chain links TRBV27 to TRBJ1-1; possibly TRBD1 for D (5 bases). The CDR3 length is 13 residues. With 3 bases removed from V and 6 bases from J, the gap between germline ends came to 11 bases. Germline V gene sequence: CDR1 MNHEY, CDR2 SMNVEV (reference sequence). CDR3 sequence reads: CASSLGGLAEAFF. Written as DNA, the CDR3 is TGTGCCAGCAGTTTGGGGGGTCTGGCTGAAGCTTTCTTT.

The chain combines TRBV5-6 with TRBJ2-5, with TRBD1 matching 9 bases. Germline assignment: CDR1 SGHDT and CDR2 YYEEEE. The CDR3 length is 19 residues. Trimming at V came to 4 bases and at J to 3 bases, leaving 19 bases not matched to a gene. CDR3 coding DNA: TGTGCCAGCAGCCCGGTCCGGGACAGGGATGATGAGGTGGAAGAGACCCAGTACTTC. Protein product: CASSPVRDRDDEVEETQYF.

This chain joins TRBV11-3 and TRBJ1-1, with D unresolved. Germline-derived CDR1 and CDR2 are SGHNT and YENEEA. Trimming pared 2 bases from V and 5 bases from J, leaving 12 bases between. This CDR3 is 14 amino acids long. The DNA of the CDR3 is TGTGCCAGCAGCTTAACACCCAGCGGTACTGAAGCTTTCTTT. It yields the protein CASSLTPSGTEAFF.

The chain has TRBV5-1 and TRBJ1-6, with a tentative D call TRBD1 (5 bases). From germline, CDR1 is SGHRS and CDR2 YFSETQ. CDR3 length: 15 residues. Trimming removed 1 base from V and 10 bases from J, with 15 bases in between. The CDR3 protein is CASSLYGEGSSPLHF. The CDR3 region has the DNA TGCGCCAGCAGCTTGTATGGGGAGGGGAGCTCACCCCTCCACTTT.

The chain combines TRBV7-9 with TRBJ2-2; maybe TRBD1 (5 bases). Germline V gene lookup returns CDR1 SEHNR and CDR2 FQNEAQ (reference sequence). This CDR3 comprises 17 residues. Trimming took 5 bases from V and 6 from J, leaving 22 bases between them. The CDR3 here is CASSPFPARVPAGELFF. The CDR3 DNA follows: TGTGCCAGCAGCCCATTTCCCGCCAGGGTACCAGCCGGGGAGCTGTTTTTT.

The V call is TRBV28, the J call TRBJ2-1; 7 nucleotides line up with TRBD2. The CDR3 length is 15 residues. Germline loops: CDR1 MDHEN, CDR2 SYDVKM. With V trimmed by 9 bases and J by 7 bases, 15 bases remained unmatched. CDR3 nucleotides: TGTGCCAGTCAACTCGGAGGCGGGAGCTCGAATGAGCAGTTCTTC. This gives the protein CASQLGGGSSNEQFF.

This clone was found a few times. The CDR3 DNA follows: TGCGCCAGCAGCAGATCACACCTAGACACTGAAGCTTTCTTT. This codes for CASSRSHLDTEAFF. The genes are TRBV5-1 and TRBJ1-1; unclear D gene. Deletions cut 4 bases from V and 3 bases from J, with 13 bases between. The length of the CDR3 is 14 residues. Germline loops: CDR1 SGHRS, CDR2 YFSETQ.

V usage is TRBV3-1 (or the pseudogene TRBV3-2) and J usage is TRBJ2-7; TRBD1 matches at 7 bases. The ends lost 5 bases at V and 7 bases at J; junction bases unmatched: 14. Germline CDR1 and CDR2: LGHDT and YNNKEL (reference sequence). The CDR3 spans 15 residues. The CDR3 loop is CASSFATGTAGEQYF. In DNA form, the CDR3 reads TGTGCCAGCAGCTTTGCCACCGGGACAGCAGGAGAGCAGTACTTC.

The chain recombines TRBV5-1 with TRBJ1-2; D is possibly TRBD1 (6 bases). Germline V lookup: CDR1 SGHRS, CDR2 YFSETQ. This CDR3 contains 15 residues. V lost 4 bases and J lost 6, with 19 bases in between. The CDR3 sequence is CASSELTGQQNGYTF. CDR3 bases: TGCGCCAGCAGCGAGCTAACGGGACAACAAAATGGCTACACCTTC.

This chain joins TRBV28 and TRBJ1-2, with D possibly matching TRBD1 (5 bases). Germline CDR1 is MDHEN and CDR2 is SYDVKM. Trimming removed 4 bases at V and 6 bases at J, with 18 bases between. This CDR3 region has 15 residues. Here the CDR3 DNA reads TGTGCCAGCAGTTCCTCCTCTAAAGGGGCGGATGGCTACACCTTC. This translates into CASSSSSKGADGYTF.

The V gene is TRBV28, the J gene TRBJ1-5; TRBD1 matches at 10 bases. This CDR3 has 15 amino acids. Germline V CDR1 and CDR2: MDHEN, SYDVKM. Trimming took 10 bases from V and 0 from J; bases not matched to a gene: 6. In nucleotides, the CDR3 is TGTGCCACACAGGGACAGGGGATTAGCAATCAGCCCCAGCATTTT. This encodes CATQGQGISNQPQHF.

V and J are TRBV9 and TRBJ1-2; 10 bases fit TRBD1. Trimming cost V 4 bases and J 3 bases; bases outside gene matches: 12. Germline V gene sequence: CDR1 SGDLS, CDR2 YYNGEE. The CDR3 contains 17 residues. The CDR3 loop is CASSTRDRGIKDYGYTF. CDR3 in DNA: TGTGCCAGCAGCACCAGGGACAGGGGCATTAAAGACTATGGCTACACCTTC.

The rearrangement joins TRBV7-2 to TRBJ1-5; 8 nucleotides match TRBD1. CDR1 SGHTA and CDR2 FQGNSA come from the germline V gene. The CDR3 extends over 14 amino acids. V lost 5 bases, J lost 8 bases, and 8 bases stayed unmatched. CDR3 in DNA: TGTGCCAGCAGCCCCCAGGGGGCGGGCGAGCCCCAGCATTTT. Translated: CASSPQGAGEPQHF.

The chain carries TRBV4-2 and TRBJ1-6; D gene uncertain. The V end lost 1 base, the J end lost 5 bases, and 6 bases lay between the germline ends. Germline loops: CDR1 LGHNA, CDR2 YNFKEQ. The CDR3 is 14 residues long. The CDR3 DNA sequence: TGTGCCAGCAGCCAAGTTCAGAATAATTCACCCCTCCACTTT. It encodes CASSQVQNNSPLHF.

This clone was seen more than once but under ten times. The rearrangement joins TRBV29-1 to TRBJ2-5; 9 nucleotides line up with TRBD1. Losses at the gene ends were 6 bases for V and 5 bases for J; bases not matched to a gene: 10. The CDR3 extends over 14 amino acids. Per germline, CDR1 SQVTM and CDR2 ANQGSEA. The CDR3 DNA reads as TGCAGCGTCGGGAGACAGGGGGTGGGGGAGACCCAGTACTTC. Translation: CSVGRQGVGETQYF.

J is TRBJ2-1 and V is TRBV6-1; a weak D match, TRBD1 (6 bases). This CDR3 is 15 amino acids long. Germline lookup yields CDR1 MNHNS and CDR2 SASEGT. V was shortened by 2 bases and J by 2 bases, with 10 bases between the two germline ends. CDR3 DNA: TGTGCCAGCAGTGAAACCAGGGGCCCCTACAATGAGCAGTTCTTC. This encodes CASSETRGPYNEQFF.

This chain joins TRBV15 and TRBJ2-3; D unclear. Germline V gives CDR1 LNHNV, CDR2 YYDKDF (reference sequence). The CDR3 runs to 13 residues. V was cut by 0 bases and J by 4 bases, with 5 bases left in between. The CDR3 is CATSRDPPDTQYF. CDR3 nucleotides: TGTGCCACCAGCAGAGACCCTCCAGATACGCAGTATTTT. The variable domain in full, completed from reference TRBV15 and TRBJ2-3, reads DAMVIQNPRYQVTQFGKPVTLSCSQTLNHNVMYWYQQKSSQAPKLLFHYYDKDFNNEADTPDNFQSRRPNTSFCFLDIRSPGLGDTAMYLCATSRDPPDTQYFGPGTRLTVL.

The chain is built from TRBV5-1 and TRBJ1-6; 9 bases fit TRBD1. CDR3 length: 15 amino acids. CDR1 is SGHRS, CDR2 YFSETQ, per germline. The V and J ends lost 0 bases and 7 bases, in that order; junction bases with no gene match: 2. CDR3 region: CASSLGTGDNSPLHF. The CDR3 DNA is TGCGCCAGCAGCTTGGGGACAGGGGACAATTCACCCCTCCACTTT.

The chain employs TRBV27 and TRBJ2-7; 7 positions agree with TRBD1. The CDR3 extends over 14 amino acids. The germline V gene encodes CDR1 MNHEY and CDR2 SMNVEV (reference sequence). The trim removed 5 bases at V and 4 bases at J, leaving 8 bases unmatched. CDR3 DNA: TGTGCCAGCAGTAAACAGGGGTTAAAGTACGAGCAGTACTTC. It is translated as CASSKQGLKYEQYF.

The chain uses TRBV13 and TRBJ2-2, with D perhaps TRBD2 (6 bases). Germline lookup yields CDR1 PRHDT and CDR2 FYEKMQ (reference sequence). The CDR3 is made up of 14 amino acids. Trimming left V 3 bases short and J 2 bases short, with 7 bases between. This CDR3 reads CASSFGGNTGELFF. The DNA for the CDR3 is TGTGCCAGCAGCTTCGGGGGAAACACCGGGGAGCTGTTTTTT.

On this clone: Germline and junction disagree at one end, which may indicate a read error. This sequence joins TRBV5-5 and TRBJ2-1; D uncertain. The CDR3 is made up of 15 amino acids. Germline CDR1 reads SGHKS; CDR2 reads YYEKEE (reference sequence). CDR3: CASSLESVLGDEQFF. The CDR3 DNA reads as TGTGCCAGCAGTTTGGAGTCCGTTCTGGGCGATGAGCAGTTCTTC.